A single sample is the source of the 32 T cell receptor beta chains below, sequenced in a study of T cell repertoires in cytomegalovirus infection. One entry per CDR3 protein results from TCRdb running MiXCR on the reads. Of hundreds of thousands of distinct CDR3 sequences detected, around a sixth appear once; the ten largest clones hold less than 9.5%. Sequences were obtained from PBMCs. Every receptor here comes from a human donor in good health (CMV status not recorded). Some clones in this sample may be carry-over from other donors' samples.

The chain recombines TRBV7-9 with TRBJ2-5; D uncertain. Germline CDR1 SEHNR, CDR2 FQNEAQ (reference sequence). Between the trimmed V and J ends, which lost 5 bases and 5 bases, there was a span of 9 bases. The CDR3 consists of 12 residues. The chain's CDR3 is CASSMVVETQYF. DNA for the CDR3: TGTGCCAGCAGCATGGTGGTGGAGACCCAGTACTTC.

This clonotype was detected many times. The chain has TRBV19 and TRBJ2-7; TRBD2 might be the D (6 bases). Trimming took 4 bases from V and 6 from J, leaving 10 bases between them. The CDR3 loop spans 12 amino acids. Germline V CDR1 and CDR2: LNHDA, SQIVND (reference sequence). The DNA of the CDR3 is TGTGCCAGTAGTACCGCCGGGGGCGAGCAGTACTTC. Its protein product is CASSTAGGEQYF. Drawing the rest from reference TRBV19 and TRBJ2-7, the complete variable domain is DGGITQSPKYLFRKEGQNVTLSCEQNLNHDAMYWYRQDPGQGLRLIYYSQIVNDFQKGDIAEGYSVSREKKESFPLTVTSAQKNPTAFYLCASSTAGGEQYFGPGTRLTVT.

The gene calls are TRBV6-2 or TRBV6-3 and TRBJ1-5; possible D gene TRBD1, 5 bases. Trimming left V 8 bases short and J 9 bases short, with 14 bases between. The germline CDR1 and CDR2 sequences are MNHEY and SVGEGT. This CDR3 is 12 amino acids long. This CDR3 is CASGDGTLPQHF. CDR3 bases: TGTGCCAGCGGGGACGGAACGCTGCCCCAGCATTTT.

This clonotype was detected ten times or more. The chain employs TRBV12-3 or TRBV12-4 and TRBJ1-3; TRBD1 is a possible D gene (5 bases). V lost 7 bases and J 0 bases, leaving 10 bases between the germline ends. CDR3 length equals 14 residues. The CDR3: CASMDKTSGNTIYF. The CDR3, as DNA: TGTGCCAGCATGGACAAGACCTCTGGAAACACCATATATTTT.

This clonotype was observed a few times. J is TRBJ2-1 and V is TRBV19, with no clear D. The CDR3 is 16 residues long. The germline gives CDR1 LNHDA, CDR2 SQIVND (reference sequence). Trimming pared 7 bases from V and 5 bases from J, leaving 21 bases between. The CDR3 sequence is CASTPEQRGGNNEQFF. The CDR3 region has the DNA TGTGCCAGTACCCCCGAGCAGCGCGGCGGAAACAATGAGCAGTTCTTC.

This clonotype has a handful of counts. The chain couples TRBV5-1 to TRBJ2-2; 7 bases are a match to TRBD2. The CDR3 contains 15 residues. In germline, CDR1 is SGHRS, CDR2 YFSETQ. V was pared by 4 bases and J by 4 bases, with 7 bases of the junction left unmatched. CDR3 sequence: CASSRAGVATGELFF. CDR3 bases: TGCGCCAGCAGCCGTGCGGGAGTGGCCACCGGGGAGCTGTTTTTT. The full variable domain, its missing parts supplied by reference TRBV5-1 and TRBJ2-2, is KAGVTQTPRYLIKTRGQQVTLSCSPISGHRSVSWYQQTPGQGLQFLFEYFSETQRNKGNFPGRFSGRQFSNSRSEMNVSTLELGDSALYLCASSRAGVATGELFFGEGSRLTVL.

The table lists this clonotype with many counts. The chain has TRBV12-5 and TRBJ1-1; D is unclear. CDR3 length equals 14 residues. CDR1 LGHNT and CDR2 FRNRAP come from the germline V gene. Trimming took 1 base from V and 5 from J, leaving 11 bases between them. The DNA for the CDR3 is TGTGCTAGTGGTTTGGGCGGGAGGGAGACTGAAGCTTTCTTT. The encoded protein is CASGLGGRETEAFF.

The rearrangement joins TRBV4-1 to TRBJ1-5; 7 bases are a match to TRBD1. With 4 bases clipped from V and 9 bases from J, the junction kept 6 bases outside the gene matches. Germline assignment: CDR1 MGHRA and CDR2 YSYEKL. The CDR3 sequence is 13 residues long. CDR3 protein: CASSRTGERPQHF. As DNA, the CDR3 is TGCGCCAGCAGCCGAACAGGGGAACGGCCCCAGCATTTT.

The chain uses TRBV29-1 and TRBJ2-1; TRBD2 agrees at 12 bases. The junction had 11 bases not matched to a gene; V was cut back by 6 bases and J by 8 bases. CDR3 length: 15 amino acids. Germline V gene sequence: CDR1 SQVTM, CDR2 ANQGSEA. DNA for the CDR3: TGCAGCGTCGAATACGGGACTAGCGGGCGCGATGAGCAGTTCTTC. As protein: CSVEYGTSGRDEQFF.

This clonotype appeared a few times. The chain couples TRBV5-4 to TRBJ2-1; TRBD2 matches 7 bases. CDR1 and CDR2 from the germline V gene are SGHNT and YYREEE (reference sequence). This CDR3 contains 16 residues. Trimming at V came to 5 bases and at J to 4 bases, leaving 12 bases not matched to a gene. CDR3 in DNA: TGTGCCAGCAGATACCATCTAGCGGATACGTACAATGAGCAGTTCTTC. It encodes CASRYHLADTYNEQFF.

The CDR3 spells CASSGRASGEQYF. CDR3 DNA sequence: TGCGCCAGCAGCGGGAGGGCAAGTGGCGAGCAGTACTTC. The chain uses TRBV23-1 and TRBJ2-7, with 8 bases identical to TRBD2. TRBV23-1 is identified as an open reading frame with a role that is uncertain. V lost 6 bases and J lost 6; bases outside the gene matches: 7. The CDR3 length is 13 residues.

This clonotype occurred many times. The chain joins TRBV7-2 to TRBJ2-7; TRBD1 aligns across 9 bases. CDR1 SGHTA and CDR2 FQGNSA come from the germline V gene. V gave up 5 bases and J gave up 3 bases; unmatched junction bases: 5. This CDR3 spans 14 amino acids. The CDR3 region is CASSKDRGGYEQYF. CDR3 bases: TGTGCCAGCAGCAAGGACAGGGGTGGCTACGAGCAGTACTTC.

Ten or more counts support this clonotype. This chain links TRBV7-2 with TRBJ1-2; possibly TRBD1 for D (5 bases). CDR1 and CDR2 from the germline V gene are SGHTA and FQGNSA. The CDR3 sequence is 16 residues long. V was shortened by 4 bases and J by 5 bases, with 20 bases between the two germline ends. The CDR3 is CASSWGDGGVGYGYTF. The CDR3 coding sequence is TGTGCCAGCAGCTGGGGGGACGGGGGGGTTGGATATGGCTACACCTTC.

This clonotype is medium-sized by share. The CDR3 sequence is CASSVGLAGGPTDTQYF. DNA for the CDR3: TGTGCCAGCAGCGTAGGACTAGCGGGAGGGCCAACAGATACGCAGTATTTT. V and J are TRBV7-2 and TRBJ2-3; 15 nucleotides align to TRBD2. The germline V gene has CDR1 SGHTA and CDR2 FQGNSA. With V trimmed by 5 bases and J by 3 bases, 6 bases remained unmatched. This CDR3 is built from 17 residues. The entire variable domain, with the rest obtained from reference TRBV7-2 and TRBJ2-3, is as follows: GAGVSQSPSNKVTEKGKDVELRCDPISGHTALYWYRQSLGQGLEFLIYFQGNSAPDKSGLPSDRFSAERTGGSVSTLTIQRTQQEDSAVYLCASSVGLAGGPTDTQYFGPGTRLTVL.

The DNA of the CDR3 is TGCAGTGCTCGGACCACAGGGATCGATTCTGCTGAAGCTTTCTTT. Translated, it gives CSARTTGIDSAEAFF. The rearrangement uses TRBV20-1 and TRBJ1-1; a possible D gene is TRBD1 (6 bases). The CDR3 extends over 15 amino acids. Germline V lookup: CDR1 DFQATT, CDR2 SNEGSKA (reference sequence). V was clipped by 5 bases and J by 6 bases, with 22 bases between them.

This clonotype was counted at least ten times. The gene calls are TRBV7-2 and TRBJ1-1, with D possibly matching TRBD1 (5 bases). V was pared by 1 base and J by 4 bases, with 13 bases between. This CDR3 is built from 15 residues. Germline V CDR1 and CDR2: SGHTA, FQGNSA. The CDR3 spells CASSLVGWGPTEAFF. The CDR3, as DNA: TGTGCCAGCAGCTTAGTGGGTTGGGGCCCCACTGAAGCTTTCTTT.

This clonotype was counted between two and nine times. The genes are TRBV15 and TRBJ2-1; 14 nucleotides align to TRBD2. Germline values: CDR1 LNHNV, CDR2 YYDKDF (reference sequence). The junction had 3 bases not matched to a gene; V was cut back by 1 base and J by 1 base. The CDR3 is 18 residues long. CDR3 residues: CATSRVRLAGGSYNEQFF. The DNA of the CDR3 is TGTGCCACCAGCAGAGTCAGACTAGCGGGGGGGTCCTACAATGAGCAGTTCTTC.

The V call is TRBV19, the J call TRBJ1-5, with D hard to call. The CDR3 totals 15 residues. Between the trimmed V and J ends, which lost 1 base and 0 bases, there was a span of 7 bases. CDR1 and CDR2 (germline): LNHDA, SQIVND (reference sequence). CDR3 amino acids: CASSIVGYSNQPQHF. In nucleotides, the CDR3 is TGTGCCAGTAGTATAGTCGGATATAGCAATCAGCCCCAGCATTTT.

In its sample, this clonotype was seen a few times. The V and J genes are TRBV19 and TRBJ1-5, with 9 nucleotides matching TRBD1. The CDR3 spans 15 residues. Trimming took 7 bases from V and 6 from J; bases not matched to a gene: 10. Germline assignment: CDR1 LNHDA and CDR2 SQIVND (reference sequence). In DNA form, the CDR3 reads TGTGCCAGTACCCCAACAGGGGGCTTGAGTCAGCCCCAGCATTTT. Translating gives CASTPTGGLSQPQHF.

The chain carries TRBV19 and TRBJ1-2; a weak D match, TRBD1 (5 bases). V was trimmed by 9 bases and J by 8 bases, leaving 31 bases between them. The CDR3 loop spans 17 amino acids. Germline values: CDR1 LNHDA, CDR2 SQIVND (reference sequence). CDR3: CASLSTAIRGKRRGYTF. The CDR3 nucleotides read TGTGCCAGCCTCTCAACGGCAATACGGGGGAAGAGACGAGGCTACACCTTC.

This clonotype has only one observation. V usage is TRBV27 and J usage is TRBJ1-3, with D tentatively TRBD1 (5 bases). The CDR3 is made up of 17 amino acids. Germline values: CDR1 MNHEY, CDR2 SMNVEV (reference sequence). Trimming took 0 bases from V and 0 from J, leaving 12 bases between them. CDR3 nucleotides: TGTGCCAGCAGTTTATCGATTGGGGGAGCCTCTGGAAACACCATATATTTT. It translates to CASSLSIGGASGNTIYF.

The chain couples TRBV5-1 to TRBJ2-3; the D is unclear. The length of the CDR3 is 14 residues. Germline values: CDR1 SGHRS, CDR2 YFSETQ. V gave up 1 base and J gave up 3 bases, with 9 bases separating them. CDR3 sequence (DNA): TGCGCCAGCAGCTTGTATTCTAGAACAGATACGCAGTATTTT. Translating gives CASSLYSRTDTQYF.

The chain has TRBV11-2 and TRBJ1-2; TRBD1 matches at 7 bases. The germline V gene encodes CDR1 SGHAT and CDR2 FQNNGV. V trimming: 2 bases; J trimming: 6 bases; junction bases outside the gene matches: 3. CDR3 length: 13 amino acids. Written as DNA, the CDR3 is TGTGCCAGCAGCTTAACAGGGGATAATGGCTACACCTTC. It yields the protein CASSLTGDNGYTF.

The chain joins TRBV5-1 to TRBJ1-4; TRBD1 matches at 7 bases. CDR1 and CDR2 (germline): SGHRS, YFSETQ. The CDR3 has 15 amino acids. After removal of 3 bases from V and 8 bases from J, the junction contained 10 bases not matched to a gene. The CDR3 sequence is CASSSDRDYGEKLFF. The CDR3 bases are TGCGCCAGCAGCTCCGACAGGGACTATGGGGAAAAACTGTTTTTT. The full variable domain, rest sourced from reference TRBV5-1 and TRBJ1-4, is KAGVTQTPRYLIKTRGQQVTLSCSPISGHRSVSWYQQTPGQGLQFLFEYFSETQRNKGNFPGRFSGRQFSNSRSEMNVSTLELGDSALYLCASSSDRDYGEKLFFGSGTQLSVL.

Many counts were recorded for this clonotype. V and J are TRBV25-1 and TRBJ2-7, with D possibly TRBD1 on 5 matching bases. This CDR3 is built from 16 residues. CDR1 and CDR2 (germline): MGHDK, SYGVNS. Trimming left V 6 bases short and J 0 bases short, with 18 bases between. In DNA, the CDR3 is TGTGCCAGCAGGGCAGACAGAAACCCTAGCTCCTACGAGCAGTACTTC. This sequence encodes CASRADRNPSSYEQYF.

The chain joins TRBV6-2 or TRBV6-3 to TRBJ2-2; 9 bases map to TRBD1. Looked up from germline, CDR1 is MNHEY and CDR2 is SVGEGT. V dropped 2 bases and J dropped 5; count of bases not matched to a gene: 6. The length of the CDR3 is 16 residues. The CDR3 protein is CASSYAPGQGTGELFF. The CDR3 nucleotides read TGTGCCAGCAGTTACGCCCCTGGACAGGGGACCGGGGAGCTGTTTTTT.

In this sample, this clonotype turned up many times. The chain recombines TRBV7-2 with TRBJ2-3; either TRBD1 or TRBD2 may supply D (5 bases each). From germline, CDR1 is SGHTA and CDR2 FQGNSA. CDR3 size: 15 residues. V was shortened by 5 bases and J by 1 base, with 13 bases between the two germline ends. CDR3 in DNA: TGTGCCAGCAGCCCCAGTCGAGGGGGCACAGATACGCAGTATTTT. It yields the protein CASSPSRGGTDTQYF.

This clonotype occurred many times. The chain is built from TRBV7-2 and TRBJ1-1; 8 bases line up with TRBD1. Germline-derived CDR1 and CDR2 are SGHTA and FQGNSA. V trimming: 4 bases; J trimming: 3 bases; junction bases outside the gene matches: 7. The CDR3 consists of 15 residues. The CDR3 loop reads CASSSPGQGDTEAFF. The CDR3 DNA is TGTGCCAGCAGCTCCCCCGGACAGGGAGACACTGAAGCTTTCTTT.

This clonotype was counted between two and nine times. The CDR3 loop reads CASSEGPQETQYF. Written as DNA, the CDR3 is TGTGCCAGCAGCGAGGGACCACAAGAGACCCAGTACTTC. The chain is built from TRBV2 and TRBJ2-5; possibly TRBD1 or TRBD2 for D (5 bases each). Trimming shortened V by 6 bases and J by 2 bases, and 10 bases separated the two germline ends. The germline CDR1 and CDR2 sequences are SNHLY and FYNNEI. There are 13 residues in the CDR3.

The sample holds many counts of this clonotype. V usage is TRBV5-5 and J usage is TRBJ2-2; 9 nucleotides line up with TRBD2. Germline V gives CDR1 SGHKS, CDR2 YYEKEE (reference sequence). The CDR3 is 18 residues long. V lost 2 bases to trimming and J lost 2 bases; unmatched junction nucleotides: 10. The CDR3 sequence: CASSFTASGIPNTGELFF. The DNA for the CDR3 is TGTGCCAGCAGCTTCACAGCTAGCGGGATCCCTAACACCGGGGAGCTGTTTTTT.

With respect to this clonotype: A much bigger clone sits one base away, suggesting this may be a read error. The genes are TRBV18 and TRBJ1-5; D remains unclear. CDR1 and CDR2 from the germline V gene are KGHSH and LQKENI. V was trimmed by 8 bases and J by 6 bases, leaving 20 bases between them. This CDR3 is built from 15 residues. DNA of the CDR3: TGTGCCAGCACATATCAGGACGGGAAAACTCAGCCCCAGCATTTT. It specifies CASTYQDGKTQPQHF.

This clonotype was observed a handful of times. This rearrangement joins TRBV7-8 to TRBJ2-6, with unresolved D. V was pared by 5 bases and J by 2 bases, with 7 bases between. CDR3 length: 14 residues. Looked up from germline, CDR1 is SGHVS and CDR2 is FQNEAQ. CDR3 sequence: CASSLLAGANVLTF. The DNA of the CDR3 is TGTGCCAGCAGCCTACTGGCTGGGGCCAACGTCCTGACTTTC.